The clone carrying this T cell receptor (beta chain) turned up a few times. Its specificity is not known. This sample is drawn from a study of T cells in Graves' hyperthyroidism and ophthalmopathy. Patients showing uncontrolled infection, other autoimmune disease, pregnancy or lactation were ineligible. Study-wide findings and caveats: The model made its ophthalmopathy prediction, and onset followed a median approximately 6 months later. Most thyroid clonotypes that were expanded above 0.001 also turned up in blood. A model of 13 V-J pairs discriminated ophthalmopathy from stable hyperthyroidism.

RNA transcripts yielded amplified TCR beta CDR3 regions. HTBI primers were the set used in a first-round RT-PCR of the TCR CDR3. TCRdb fed the multiplex PCR reads into MiXCR, producing one record per CDR3 protein. This table has 480,000 or so distinct CDR3 sequences, approximately 48% appearing once. The specimen sequenced was peripheral blood or thyroid tissue (not recorded which). The TCR comes from an adult woman with Graves' disease, either hyperthyroidism or ophthalmopathy (not recorded which).

The CDR3 loop reads CASSHQLAREQYF. The CDR3 DNA follows: TGTGCCAGCAGCCACCAACTAGCCCGCGAGCAGTACTTC. The chain joins TRBV5-6 to TRBJ2-7; tentatively, D is TRBD2 (6 bases). Germline-derived CDR1 and CDR2 are SGHDT and YYEEEE. Trimming cost V 4 bases and J 6 bases, with 14 bases left between them. The CDR3 spans 13 residues.